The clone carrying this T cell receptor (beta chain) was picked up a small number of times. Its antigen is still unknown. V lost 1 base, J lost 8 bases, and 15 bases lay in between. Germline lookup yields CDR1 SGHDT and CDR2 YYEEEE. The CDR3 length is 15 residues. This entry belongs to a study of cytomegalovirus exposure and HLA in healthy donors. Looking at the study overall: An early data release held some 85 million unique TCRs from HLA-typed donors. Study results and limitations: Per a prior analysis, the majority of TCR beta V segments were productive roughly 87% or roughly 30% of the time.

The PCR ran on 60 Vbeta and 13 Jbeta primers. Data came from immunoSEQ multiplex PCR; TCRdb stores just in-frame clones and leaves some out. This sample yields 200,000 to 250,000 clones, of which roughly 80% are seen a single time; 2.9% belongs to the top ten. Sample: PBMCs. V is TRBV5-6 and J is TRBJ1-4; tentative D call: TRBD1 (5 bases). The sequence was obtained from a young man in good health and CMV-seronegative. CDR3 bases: TGTGCCAGCAGCTTGCAAGGACAAACCGTCGAAAAACTGTTTTTT. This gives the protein CASSLQGQTVEKLFF.